This passage covers 20 T cell receptor beta chains from one sample sequenced in a study of blood T cell repertoires in COVID-19. The method was immunoSEQ multiplex PCR; TCRdb's version includes in-frame clones alone and lacks a portion of them. The sample contains roughly 30,000 clones, less than 90% of which appear only once. Sequencing used peripheral blood. Source of these receptors: a man older than 75 with active COVID-19.

This clone came up a few times. The chain links TRBV7-9 to TRBJ2-7, with D possibly TRBD1 on 5 matching bases. The germline V gene has CDR1 SEHNR and CDR2 FQNEAQ (reference sequence). V was clipped by 5 bases and J by 4 bases, with 21 bases between them. The CDR3 has 16 amino acids. CDR3 in amino acids: CASSGHRAEDLYEQYF. The CDR3 DNA sequence: TGTGCCAGCAGCGGACACCGGGCCGAAGATCTATACGAGCAGTACTTC. The full variable domain, rest sourced from reference TRBV7-9 and TRBJ2-7, is DTGVSQNPRHKITKRGQNVTFRCDPISEHNRLYWYRQTLGQGPEFLTYFQNEAQLEKSRLLSDRFSAERPKGSFSTLEIQRTEQGDSAMYLCASSGHRAEDLYEQYFGPGTRLTVT.

DNA for the CDR3: TGTGCCAGCAGCCCGGTCACAGGGTACTATTCTAACTATGGCTACACCTTC. It yields the protein CASSPVTGYYSNYGYTF. This chain links TRBV7-2 with TRBJ1-2, with D perhaps matching TRBD1 (6 bases). Germline V lookup: CDR1 SGHTA, CDR2 FQGNSA. The CDR3 runs to 17 residues. The germline V and J ends were trimmed by 5 bases and 0 bases, with 19 bases remaining between them.

The V gene is TRBV6-4, the J gene TRBJ2-7; the D is unclear. This CDR3 contains 10 residues. The germline V gene has CDR1 MRHNA and CDR2 SNTAGT. CDR3 DNA: TGTGTCCTAACGAACTACGAGCAGTACTTC. The encoded protein is CVLTNYEQYF.

This rearrangement joins TRBV6-4 to TRBJ2-3; TRBD1 agrees at 8 bases. This CDR3 region has 14 residues. Germline V gene lookup returns CDR1 MRHNA and CDR2 SNTAGT. V lost 5 bases, J lost 1 base, and 2 bases stayed unmatched. CDR3 nucleotides: TGTGCCAGCAGTCAACAGGGGGGCACAGATACGCAGTATTTT. Amino acids: CASSQQGGTDTQYF.

The chain links TRBV3-1 (or the pseudogene TRBV3-2) to TRBJ2-2, with D perhaps matching TRBD1 (6 bases). Germline CDR1 reads LGHDT; CDR2 reads YNNKEL (reference sequence). The V and J ends lost 4 bases and 5 bases respectively, with 17 bases between them. The length of the CDR3 is 16 residues. This CDR3 reads CASSPAGTLKTGELFF. The CDR3 DNA is TGTGCCAGCAGCCCCGCCGGGACACTTAAAACCGGGGAGCTGTTTTTT.

The J gene is TRBJ2-7, the V gene TRBV30, with D maybe TRBD1 (6 bases). Germline V lookup: CDR1 GTSNPN, CDR2 SVGIG (reference sequence). CDR3 size: 11 residues. The V and J ends lost 2 bases and 6 bases respectively, with 8 bases between them. CDR3 coding DNA: TGTGCCTGGAGTATAGGGGGCGAGCAGTACTTC. Its protein is CAWSIGGEQYF.

The V and J genes are TRBV3-1 (or the pseudogene TRBV3-2) and TRBJ2-3; D not resolved. Germline values: CDR1 LGHDT, CDR2 YNNKEL (reference sequence). CDR3 length equals 12 residues. Deletions cut 4 bases from V and 2 bases from J, with 4 bases between. This CDR3 reads CASSPNTDTQYF. The CDR3 DNA follows: TGTGCCAGCAGCCCTAACACAGATACGCAGTATTTT.

The chain recombines TRBV20-1 with TRBJ2-3; the match to TRBD2 covers 10 bases. CDR1 is DFQATT and CDR2 is SNEGSKA in the germline V gene (reference sequence). J gave up 5 bases and V 3 bases, and 11 bases lay outside the gene matches. This CDR3 comprises 16 residues. CDR3 residues: CSASASGGPRGDTQYF. The DNA for the CDR3 is TGCAGTGCTAGTGCTAGCGGGGGCCCCCGGGGAGATACGCAGTATTTT.

The gene calls are TRBV10-1 and TRBJ2-1, with 9 bases fitting TRBD1. CDR1 and CDR2 from the germline V gene are WNHNN and SYGVQD (reference sequence). The CDR3 consists of 16 residues. V gave up 4 bases and J gave up 7 bases; unmatched junction bases: 11. The CDR3: CASSAGGTGPVNEQFF. The CDR3 bases are TGCGCCAGCAGTGCCGGTGGGACAGGGCCGGTAAATGAGCAGTTCTTC.

This chain uses TRBV6-5 with TRBJ1-3; a possible D gene is TRBD1 (5 bases). The germline V and J ends were trimmed by 5 bases and 0 bases, with 8 bases remaining between them. The CDR3 is 14 residues long. Germline CDR1 reads MNHEY; CDR2 reads SVGAGI. The CDR3 sequence is CASSLGGSGNTIYF. The CDR3 DNA sequence: TGTGCCAGCAGTCTCGGGGGCTCTGGAAACACCATATATTTT.

V gene TRBV11-1 combines with J gene TRBJ2-7, with D perhaps TRBD1 (5 bases). CDR1 and CDR2 from the germline V gene are SGHAT and FQDESV (reference sequence). Trimming stripped 5 bases from V and 7 bases from J, with 18 bases between. The CDR3 has 14 amino acids. DNA of the CDR3: TGTGCCAGCAGCCTGGCAGGGAATAAGAGGGAGCAGTACTTC. Translating it yields CASSLAGNKREQYF.

CDR3 region: CASSPSGPYGYTF. The CDR3 DNA reads as TGTGCCAGCAGTCCCTCAGGGCCCTATGGCTACACCTTC. The rearrangement uses TRBV27 and TRBJ1-2, with D possibly matching TRBD1 (5 bases). The CDR3 spans 13 residues. Germline assignment: CDR1 MNHEY and CDR2 SMNVEV (reference sequence). The V and J ends lost 5 bases and 4 bases respectively, with 11 bases between them.

The rearrangement uses TRBV6-2 or TRBV6-3 and TRBJ2-7, with unresolved D. V lost 0 bases and J lost 1, with 13 bases in between. Germline CDR1 reads MNHEY; CDR2 reads SVGEGT. This CDR3 has 16 residues. CDR3 in amino acids: CASSYSRPRGSYEQYF. CDR3 DNA sequence: TGTGCCAGCAGTTACTCTCGGCCGAGAGGATCCTACGAGCAGTACTTC.

The rearrangement links TRBV20-1 to TRBJ1-1; possible D gene TRBD1, 5 bases. Per the germline V gene, CDR1 is DFQATT and CDR2 is SNEGSKA (reference sequence). V dropped 3 bases and J dropped 5 bases, with 13 bases sitting between them. The CDR3 extends over 13 amino acids. This CDR3 is CSASSEGRTEAFF. The CDR3 DNA sequence: TGCAGTGCTAGTTCGGAGGGGAGGACTGAAGCTTTCTTT.

This clone was recorded a few times. V is TRBV10-2 and J is TRBJ2-7; D not certain. The CDR3 consists of 14 residues. Deletions cut 5 bases from V and 0 bases from J, with 11 bases between. Germline lookup yields CDR1 WSHSY and CDR2 SAAADI. The CDR3 reads CASSSSPGSYEQYF. The CDR3, as DNA: TGCGCCAGCAGTTCCTCACCCGGCTCCTACGAGCAGTACTTC.

This sequence joins TRBV28 and TRBJ1-1; D remains ambiguous. CDR1 is MDHEN, CDR2 SYDVKM, per germline. This CDR3 spans 12 amino acids. V gave up 7 bases and J gave up 4 bases, with 10 bases separating them. The CDR3 reads CASNKRTTEAFF. Here the CDR3 DNA reads TGTGCCAGCAACAAAAGAACCACTGAAGCTTTCTTT.

The chain employs TRBV9 and TRBJ1-4; TRBD1 matches at 7 bases. The CDR3 loop spans 17 amino acids. CDR1 is SGDLS, CDR2 YYNGEE, per germline. The J segment lost 0 bases and the V segment lost 4 bases, leaving 9 bases of the junction unmatched. CDR3 DNA sequence: TGTGCCAGCAGCTCCCCGGGACAGCCTGCAACTAATGAAAAACTGTTTTTT. This codes for CASSSPGQPATNEKLFF.

The chain combines TRBV28 with TRBJ1-5, with a possible D match to TRBD1 (5 bases). Per germline, CDR1 MDHEN and CDR2 SYDVKM. Trimming shortened V by 8 bases and J by 2 bases, and 19 bases separated the two germline ends. The CDR3 spans 16 residues. DNA of the CDR3: TGTGCCAGCTACTCCGTCGTGGGGGGGGGCAATCAGCCCCAGCATTTT. The encoded protein is CASYSVVGGGNQPQHF.

The V gene is TRBV7-3, the J gene TRBJ1-6; D perhaps matches TRBD1 (6 bases). CDR3 length: 14 amino acids. Per germline, CDR1 SGHTA and CDR2 FQGTGA. V lost 5 bases, J lost 10 bases, and 15 bases lay in between. The CDR3 reads CASSLAGVYSPLHF. The CDR3 DNA reads as TGTGCCAGCAGCCTAGCAGGGGTATACTCACCCCTCCACTTT.

The V call is TRBV3-1 (or the pseudogene TRBV3-2), the J call TRBJ1-2; TRBD1 might be the D (5 bases). Trimming shortened V by 5 bases and J by 2 bases, and 12 bases separated the two germline ends. The CDR3 runs 14 residues. Germline CDR1 is LGHDT and CDR2 is YNNKEL (reference sequence). The CDR3 protein is CASSAPGGNYGYTF. The DNA of the CDR3 is TGTGCCAGCAGCGCCCCTGGGGGGAACTATGGCTACACCTTC.